This T cell receptor (beta chain) was identified during a study of CXCR3-negative and CXCR3-positive naive CD8 T cells. Study-level background: Per-library TRB read counts averaged about 1.5 +/- 0.3 million, adding up to some 150 million in total. Study-level results: Within a donor, both naive subsets shared TRBV-TRBJ usage, unlike memory cells. Greater hydrophobicity was found in TRB CDR3s of CXCR3-positive naive cells than of CXCR3-negative naive cells.

cDNA libraries for TRB were generated by 5' RACE incorporating UMI labels. TCRdb processed the 5' RACE reads again and assigns one entry to each CDR3 protein, with no DNA. Its table lists approximately 62,000 distinct CDR3 sequences. The CDR3 runs 17 residues. Germline CDR1 SGHAT, CDR2 FQDESV (reference sequence). Details on this clonotype: The target antigen is unknown.

What was sequenced was naive CXCR3- CD8+ T cells from blood. Subset meaning: CD45RO-CCR7+CD27+CD95- naive CD8+ T cells lacking CXCR3 (TNR3-). This receptor was taken from a human donor in good health. Some clones in this sample may be carry-over from other donors' samples. The rearrangement links TRBV11-1 to TRBJ2-1; the TRBD1 assignment by TCRdb is unverifiable without DNA. CDR3 loop: CASSLVARDRYYNEQFF.